The rows below give T cell receptor beta chains drawn from one sample of a study of T cell responses to AZD1222 COVID-19 vaccine. Produced via immunoSEQ multiplex PCR; TCRdb's table is partial and in-frame only. The repertoire holds more than 100,000 clones, with roughly 85% as singletons. The source material was peripheral blood, sampled on day 0 of AZD1222 vaccination. All receptors derive from an adult in good health. The CDR3 runs from the conserved cysteine through the conserved F or W. Each record gives: clone size, D gene, J gene, V gene, CDR3 protein, CDR3 DNA. A D gene is named only where the DNA matches it firmly. The size entry is marked missing in some rows and otherwise reads once, few, many or a size class.

abundance: .
d_gene: .
j_gene: TRBJ1-3
v_gene: TRBV6-5
CDR3aa: CASSPTGQINTIYF
CDR3nt: TGTGCCAGCAGTCCTACCGGACAGATAAACACCATATATTTT

abundance: .
d_gene: TRBD1
j_gene: TRBJ1-4
v_gene: TRBV4-1
CDR3aa: CASSQEAPGQGVTNEKLFF
CDR3nt: TGCGCCAGCAGCCAAGAGGCCCCGGGACAGGGGGTAACTAATGAAAAACTGTTTTTT

abundance: .
d_gene: .
j_gene: TRBJ1-1
v_gene: TRBV28
CDR3aa: CASMNTEAFF
CDR3nt: TGTGCCAGCATGAACACTGAAGCTTTCTTT

abundance: .
d_gene: TRBD1
j_gene: TRBJ1-1
v_gene: TRBV5-1
CDR3aa: CASSLGQGLVEAFF
CDR3nt: TGCGCCAGCAGCTTGGGACAGGGCCTGGTTGAAGCTTTCTTT

abundance: .
d_gene: .
j_gene: TRBJ1-3
v_gene: TRBV5-4
CDR3aa: CASSLGAVNSGNTIYF
CDR3nt: TGTGCCAGCAGCTTGGGGGCAGTCAACTCTGGAAACACCATATATTTT

abundance: .
d_gene: .
j_gene: TRBJ1-1
v_gene: TRBV9
CDR3aa: CASSVGQLPTEAFF
CDR3nt: TGTGCCAGCAGCGTAGGACAGCTACCCACTGAAGCTTTCTTT

abundance: .
d_gene: .
j_gene: TRBJ2-5
v_gene: TRBV14
CDR3aa: CASSQDIGSYQETQYF
CDR3nt: TGTGCCAGCAGCCAAGATATCGGATCGTACCAAGAGACCCAGTACTTC

abundance: .
d_gene: .
j_gene: TRBJ1-2
v_gene: TRBV3-1/TRBV3-2
CDR3aa: CASSQETGAGRIGLGRGYTF
CDR3nt: TGTGCCAGCAGCCAAGAAACCGGGGCAGGAAGGATCGGTTTGGGCCGAGGCTACACCTTC

abundance: .
d_gene: .
j_gene: TRBJ2-2
v_gene: TRBV6-5
CDR3aa: CASSYRGGTGELFF
CDR3nt: TGTGCCAGCAGTTACAGGGGAGGTACCGGGGAGCTGTTTTTT

abundance: .
d_gene: .
j_gene: TRBJ2-5
v_gene: TRBV29-1
CDR3aa: CSVQRGQETQYF
CDR3nt: TGCAGCGTTCAGAGGGGGCAAGAGACCCAGTACTTC

abundance: few
d_gene: .
j_gene: TRBJ1-1
v_gene: TRBV4-1
CDR3aa: CASSQVWTEAFF
CDR3nt: TGCGCCAGCAGCCAAGTGTGGACTGAAGCTTTCTTT

abundance: .
d_gene: .
j_gene: TRBJ2-3
v_gene: TRBV30
CDR3aa: CAWTQGLTDTQYF
CDR3nt: TGTGCCTGGACGCAGGGGCTCACAGATACGCAGTATTTT

abundance: .
d_gene: .
j_gene: TRBJ1-1
v_gene: TRBV7-3
CDR3aa: CASSSTTGLGDTEAFF
CDR3nt: TGTGCCAGCAGCTCGACTACGGGGTTGGGGGACACTGAAGCTTTCTTT

abundance: .
d_gene: .
j_gene: TRBJ1-1
v_gene: TRBV19
CDR3aa: CASSNPGSWNTEAFF
CDR3nt: TGTGCCAGTAGTAACCCAGGGTCGTGGAACACTGAAGCTTTCTTT

abundance: .
d_gene: .
j_gene: TRBJ2-5
v_gene: TRBV24-1
CDR3aa: CATKDGYQETQYF
CDR3nt: TGTGCCACCAAGGACGGATACCAAGAGACCCAGTACTTC

abundance: once
d_gene: TRBD2
j_gene: TRBJ2-3
v_gene: TRBV5-1
CDR3aa: CASSLDLAGGPGDTQYF
CDR3nt: TGCGCCAGCAGCTTGGACTTAGCGGGAGGGCCGGGGGATACGCAGTATTTT

abundance: .
d_gene: .
j_gene: TRBJ1-1
v_gene: TRBV28
CDR3aa: CAVGQNTEAFF
CDR3nt: TGTGCCGTTGGACAGAACACTGAAGCTTTCTTT

abundance: .
d_gene: .
j_gene: TRBJ1-5
v_gene: TRBV5-4
CDR3aa: CASSSGPNQPQHF
CDR3nt: TGTGCCAGCAGCTCGGGACCGAATCAGCCCCAGCATTTT

abundance: .
d_gene: TRBD1
j_gene: TRBJ1-5
v_gene: TRBV3-1/TRBV3-2
CDR3aa: CASSPGQGASQPQHF
CDR3nt: TGTGCCAGCAGCCCGGGACAGGGGGCGAGTCAGCCCCAGCATTTT

abundance: .
d_gene: TRBD1
j_gene: TRBJ1-3
v_gene: TRBV6-5
CDR3aa: CASRTTGGSGNTIYF
CDR3nt: TGTGCCAGCAGGACTACAGGGGGCTCTGGAAACACCATATATTTT

abundance: .
d_gene: .
j_gene: TRBJ2-7
v_gene: TRBV6-6
CDR3aa: CASSSPYEQYF
CDR3nt: TGTGCCAGCAGTTCCCCCTACGAGCAGTACTTC

abundance: .
d_gene: .
j_gene: TRBJ1-1
v_gene: TRBV30
CDR3aa: CAWTSPRDLEAFF
CDR3nt: TGTGCCTGGACCTCTCCCCGGGACCTCGAAGCTTTCTTT

abundance: .
d_gene: .
j_gene: TRBJ1-3
v_gene: TRBV9
CDR3aa: CASSVTGNSGNTIYF
CDR3nt: TGTGCCAGCAGCGTAACAGGAAACTCTGGAAACACCATATATTTT

abundance: .
d_gene: .
j_gene: TRBJ2-3
v_gene: TRBV11-2
CDR3aa: CASSPGRGRGSTDTQYF
CDR3nt: TGTGCCAGCAGCCCTGGCAGGGGGAGGGGAAGCACAGATACGCAGTATTTT

abundance: .
d_gene: .
j_gene: TRBJ1-3
v_gene: TRBV2
CDR3aa: CASMYALSGNTIYF
CDR3nt: TGTGCCAGCATGTATGCCCTCTCTGGAAACACCATATATTTT

abundance: few
d_gene: .
j_gene: TRBJ2-2
v_gene: TRBV3-1/TRBV3-2
CDR3aa: CASSAGQGNGELFF
CDR3nt: TGTGCCAGCAGCGCCGGCCAGGGTAACGGGGAGCTGTTTTTT

abundance: .
d_gene: .
j_gene: TRBJ2-7
v_gene: TRBV27
CDR3aa: CASSFRGAYEQYF
CDR3nt: TGTGCCAGCAGTTTCCGCGGAGCCTACGAGCAGTACTTC

abundance: .
d_gene: TRBD1
j_gene: TRBJ1-3
v_gene: TRBV6-5
CDR3aa: CASGQGAGGNTIYF
CDR3nt: TGTGCCAGCGGACAGGGGGCAGGAGGAAACACCATATATTTT

abundance: .
d_gene: .
j_gene: TRBJ1-5
v_gene: TRBV6-5
CDR3aa: CASSYAPNQPQHF
CDR3nt: TGTGCCAGCAGTTACGCGCCCAATCAGCCCCAGCATTTT

abundance: .
d_gene: .
j_gene: TRBJ1-2
v_gene: TRBV18
CDR3aa: CASSTLGKDYGYTF
CDR3nt: TGTGCCAGCTCGACCCTAGGGAAGGACTATGGCTACACCTTC

abundance: .
d_gene: .
j_gene: TRBJ1-1
v_gene: TRBV19
CDR3aa: CASRGRGWGTEAFF
CDR3nt: TGTGCCAGCCGCGGGAGGGGCTGGGGAACTGAAGCTTTCTTT

abundance: .
d_gene: TRBD2
j_gene: TRBJ2-3
v_gene: TRBV24-1
CDR3aa: CATSEGTSGTDTQYF
CDR3nt: TGTGCCACCAGTGAGGGGACTAGCGGCACAGATACGCAGTATTTT

abundance: .
d_gene: TRBD1
j_gene: TRBJ2-7
v_gene: TRBV30
CDR3aa: CAWGETGTGGGQYF
CDR3nt: TGTGCCTGGGGAGAGACCGGGACAGGGGGCGGTCAGTACTTC

abundance: .
d_gene: .
j_gene: TRBJ1-1
v_gene: TRBV7-2
CDR3aa: CASSPPAAEAFF
CDR3nt: TGTGCCAGCAGCCCCCCTGCGGCTGAAGCTTTCTTT

abundance: .
d_gene: .
j_gene: TRBJ2-7
v_gene: TRBV29-1
CDR3aa: CSVASGQGYEQYF
CDR3nt: TGCAGCGTCGCCAGCGGGCAAGGGTACGAGCAGTACTTC

abundance: .
d_gene: .
j_gene: TRBJ1-1
v_gene: TRBV7-2
CDR3aa: CASSSQEVTEAFF
CDR3nt: TGTGCCAGCAGCTCACAGGAGGTAACTGAAGCTTTCTTT

abundance: .
d_gene: TRBD2
j_gene: TRBJ2-5
v_gene: TRBV4-1
CDR3aa: CASSQVSRGVWETQYF
CDR3nt: TGCGCCAGCAGCCAAGTTTCGCGGGGGGTTTGGGAGACCCAGTACTTC

abundance: .
d_gene: TRBD1
j_gene: TRBJ1-2
v_gene: TRBV30
CDR3aa: CAWSLQGPYGYTF
CDR3nt: TGTGCCTGGAGTCTACAGGGGCCCTATGGCTACACCTTC

abundance: .
d_gene: .
j_gene: TRBJ2-7
v_gene: TRBV7-2
CDR3aa: CASSHGAGVNYEQYF
CDR3nt: TGTGCCAGCAGCCACGGGGCCGGGGTAAACTACGAGCAGTACTTC

abundance: .
d_gene: TRBD2
j_gene: TRBJ2-3
v_gene: TRBV28
CDR3aa: CASNAGGLGDTQYF
CDR3nt: TGTGCCAGCAATGCGGGAGGGCTAGGAGATACGCAGTATTTT

abundance: .
d_gene: .
j_gene: TRBJ1-2
v_gene: TRBV6-1
CDR3aa: CASRGTNYGYTF
CDR3nt: TGTGCCAGCAGGGGAACTAACTATGGCTACACCTTC

abundance: .
d_gene: TRBD1
j_gene: TRBJ1-2
v_gene: TRBV12-5
CDR3aa: CASGLVGQADGYTF
CDR3nt: TGTGCTAGTGGTTTGGTAGGACAGGCTGATGGCTACACCTTC

abundance: .
d_gene: .
j_gene: TRBJ1-5
v_gene: TRBV7-3
CDR3aa: CASSFTGQLNSNQPQHF
CDR3nt: TGTGCCAGCAGCTTCACTGGACAACTAAATAGCAATCAGCCCCAGCATTTT

abundance: .
d_gene: .
j_gene: TRBJ2-7
v_gene: TRBV3-1/TRBV3-2
CDR3aa: CASSSGPQKSYEQYF
CDR3nt: TGTGCCAGCAGCTCGGGCCCCCAAAAGTCCTACGAGCAGTACTTC

abundance: .
d_gene: .
j_gene: TRBJ2-7
v_gene: TRBV6-1
CDR3aa: CASSEFTGEQYF
CDR3nt: TGTGCCAGCAGTGAATTCACAGGCGAGCAGTACTTC

abundance: .
d_gene: .
j_gene: TRBJ2-5
v_gene: TRBV19
CDR3aa: CASSILGTSETQYF
CDR3nt: TGTGCCAGTAGTATCCTAGGGACCTCGGAGACCCAGTACTTC

abundance: few
d_gene: .
j_gene: TRBJ1-2
v_gene: TRBV5-1
CDR3aa: CASSWGGVGDYGYTF
CDR3nt: TGCGCCAGCAGCTGGGGTGGCGTGGGTGACTATGGCTACACCTTC

abundance: .
d_gene: .
j_gene: TRBJ2-1
v_gene: TRBV7-8
CDR3aa: CASTPENRENNEQFF
CDR3nt: TGTGCCAGCACTCCCGAGAACAGGGAAAACAATGAGCAGTTCTTC

abundance: .
d_gene: .
j_gene: TRBJ1-1
v_gene: TRBV7-3
CDR3aa: CASSQEGSDTEAFF
CDR3nt: TGTGCCAGCAGCCAGGAGGGTTCCGACACTGAAGCTTTCTTT

abundance: .
d_gene: TRBD2
j_gene: TRBJ2-1
v_gene: TRBV11-3
CDR3aa: CASSRGLAAYNEQFF
CDR3nt: TGTGCCAGCAGCCGGGGACTAGCGGCGTACAATGAGCAGTTCTTC

abundance: once
d_gene: .
j_gene: TRBJ1-6
v_gene: TRBV11-2
CDR3aa: CASSLSSSKTNSPLHF
CDR3nt: TGTGCCAGCAGCTTATCATCCTCTAAGACCAATTCACCCCTCCACTTT

abundance: .
d_gene: TRBD2
j_gene: TRBJ2-1
v_gene: TRBV4-1
CDR3aa: CASSLAGGGYNEQFF
CDR3nt: TGCGCCAGCAGCCTAGCGGGGGGTGGTTACAATGAGCAGTTCTTC

abundance: .
d_gene: TRBD2
j_gene: TRBJ2-5
v_gene: TRBV9
CDR3aa: CASSVGAGQETQYF
CDR3nt: TGTGCCAGCAGCGTAGGAGCGGGGCAAGAGACCCAGTACTTC

abundance: once
d_gene: TRBD2
j_gene: TRBJ2-3
v_gene: TRBV7-2
CDR3aa: CASSFETSGKRADTQYF
CDR3nt: TGTGCCAGCAGCTTTGAGACTAGCGGGAAACGGGCAGATACGCAGTATTTT

abundance: .
d_gene: .
j_gene: TRBJ2-7
v_gene: TRBV11-2
CDR3aa: CASRRDPAYEQYF
CDR3nt: TGTGCCAGCCGGCGGGACCCCGCCTACGAGCAGTACTTC